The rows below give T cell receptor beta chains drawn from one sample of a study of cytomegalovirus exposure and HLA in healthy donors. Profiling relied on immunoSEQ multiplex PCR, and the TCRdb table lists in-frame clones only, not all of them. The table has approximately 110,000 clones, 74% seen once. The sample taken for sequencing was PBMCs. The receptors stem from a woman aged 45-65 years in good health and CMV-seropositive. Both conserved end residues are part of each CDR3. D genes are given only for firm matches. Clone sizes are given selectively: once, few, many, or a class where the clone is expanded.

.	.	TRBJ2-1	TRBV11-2	TGTGCCAGCAGCTTGTACAGGAGGGGCCAGTTCTTC	CASSLYRRGQFF
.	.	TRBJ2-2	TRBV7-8	TGTGCCAGCAGCTTAGCCCAGGGTTGGGCCGGGGAGCTGTTTTTT	CASSLAQGWAGELFF
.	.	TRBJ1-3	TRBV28	TGTGCCAGCGTCTCCAGACACGCAAGGGGCTCTGGAAACACCATATATTTT	CASVSRHARGSGNTIYF
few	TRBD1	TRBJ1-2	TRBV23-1	TGCGCCAGCAGTCAATCCGGGGACAGGGGACCAGGCTACACCTTC	CASSQSGDRGPGYTF
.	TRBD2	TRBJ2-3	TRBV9	TGTGCCAGCAGCAAAGGGACTAGCGGTCGCACAGATACGCAGTATTTT	CASSKGTSGRTDTQYF
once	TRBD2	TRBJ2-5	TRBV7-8	TGTGCCAGCAGCTTAGCATCGGCGGGGGGGCTTCAGACCCAGTACTTC	CASSLASAGGLQTQYF
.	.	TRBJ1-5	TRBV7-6	TGTGCCAGCAGCATGGACACGCCTGACCGTAATCAGCCCCAGCATTTT	CASSMDTPDRNQPQHF
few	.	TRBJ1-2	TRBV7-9	TGTTCCAGCACCCAAGGGGGTTATGGCTACACCTTC	CSSTQGGYGYTF
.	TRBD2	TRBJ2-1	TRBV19	TGTGCCACTGAGAAACTAGCGGGGGGAGTGGAGCAGTTCTTC	CATEKLAGGVEQFF
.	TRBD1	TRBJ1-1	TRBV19	TGTGCCAGTAGTACCTTGACAGGGGTTTTAAACACTGAAGCTTTCTTT	CASSTLTGVLNTEAFF
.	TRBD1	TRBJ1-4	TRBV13	TGTGCCAGCTCCCCCGGGACAGGATATGAAAAACTGTTTTTT	CASSPGTGYEKLFF
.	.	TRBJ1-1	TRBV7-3	TGTGCCAGCAGCTTAAATGGGGAGCCTGAAGCTTTCTTT	CASSLNGEPEAFF
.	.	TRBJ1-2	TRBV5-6	TGTGCCAGCAGCTCCTGGGGGGGCGCTAACTATGGCTACACCTTC	CASSSWGGANYGYTF
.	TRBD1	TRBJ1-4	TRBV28	TGTGCCAGCAGTTTACTGGGACAGTTTAATGAAAAACTGTTTTTT	CASSLLGQFNEKLFF
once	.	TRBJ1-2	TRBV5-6	TGTGCCAGCAGCTTCGGACACACCTATGGCTACACCTTC	CASSFGHTYGYTF
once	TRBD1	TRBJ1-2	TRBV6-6	TGTGCCAGCAGTTTGGGACAGGGGAACTATGGCTACACCTTC	CASSLGQGNYGYTF
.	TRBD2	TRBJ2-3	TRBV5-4	TGTGCCAGCAGCTTGGATCCTAGCGGGGGGCGGACAGATACGCAGTATTTT	CASSLDPSGGRTDTQYF
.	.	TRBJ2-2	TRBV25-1	TGTGCCAGCACCGGGGACTGGAACACCGGGGAGCTGTTTTTT	CASTGDWNTGELFF
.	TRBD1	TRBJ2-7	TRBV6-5	TGTGCCAGCAGTAAGGGACAGACCTACGAGCAGTACTTC	CASSKGQTYEQYF
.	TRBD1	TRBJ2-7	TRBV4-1	TGCGCCAGCAGCCATGGTTATAGGACAGGCGAGCAGTACTTC	CASSHGYRTGEQYF
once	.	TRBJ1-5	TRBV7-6	TGTGCCAGCAGGACAGCGTATCAGCCCCAGCATTTT	CASRTAYQPQHF
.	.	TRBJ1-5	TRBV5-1	TGCGCCAGCAGCCTCCTCCCCAGGGGCGCGGGTCAGCCCCAGCATTTT	CASSLLPRGAGQPQHF
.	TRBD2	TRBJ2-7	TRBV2	TGTGCCAGCAGTACTAGCGGGGGACCCCCAGTGGATGGGATGGGATACGAGCAGTACTTC	CASSTSGGPPVDGMGYEQYF
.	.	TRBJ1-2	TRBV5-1	TGCGCCAGCAGCTTGGCCGATTTAGACTATGGCTACACCTTC	CASSLADLDYGYTF
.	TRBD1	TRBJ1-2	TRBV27	TGTGCCAGCAGTACGGGACAGGGGGCTGTAGATGGCTACACCTTC	CASSTGQGAVDGYTF
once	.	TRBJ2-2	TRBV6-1	TGTGCCAGCAGTCTCATGACAGCGAACACCGGGGAGCTGTTTTTT	CASSLMTANTGELFF
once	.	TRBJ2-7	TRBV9	TGTGCCAGCAGCGGAACAGGAAGCGACGAGCAGTACTTC	CASSGTGSDEQYF
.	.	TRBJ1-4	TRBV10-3	TGTGCCATCAGTGAGTCGACGTCGATGAGAGGAAAACTGTTTTTT	CAISESTSMRGKLFF
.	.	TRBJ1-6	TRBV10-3	TGTGCCATCAGTGATGGCGGTAATTCACCCCTCCACTTT	CAISDGGNSPLHF
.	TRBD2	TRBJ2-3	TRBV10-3	TGTGCCATCAGCACCGGGGGGTCCTTAGATACGCAGTATTTT	CAISTGGSLDTQYF
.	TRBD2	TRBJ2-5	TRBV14	TGTGCCAGCAGCCAAGATGCGCTAGCGGGGGGGCGTCGAGAGACCCAGTACTTC	CASSQDALAGGRRETQYF
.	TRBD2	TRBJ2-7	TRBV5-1	TGCGCCAGCAGCGCCGGGGGGGGTGTACTCTACGAGCAGTACTTC	CASSAGGGVLYEQYF
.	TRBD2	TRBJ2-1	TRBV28	TGTGCCAGCAGTCCTTCTAGCGGGGGTTACAATGAGCAGTTCTTC	CASSPSSGGYNEQFF
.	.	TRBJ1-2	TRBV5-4	TGTGCCAGCAGCTTGGCGGGGTCAGTTAAATATGGCTACACCTTC	CASSLAGSVKYGYTF
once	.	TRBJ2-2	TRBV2	TGTGCCAGCGGGGGGATTGGCACCGGGGAGCTGTTTTTT	CASGGIGTGELFF
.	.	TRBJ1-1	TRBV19	TGTGCCAGTAGTAAAAGACAGGATCTGAACACTGAAGCTTTCTTT	CASSKRQDLNTEAFF
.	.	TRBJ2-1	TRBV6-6	TGTGCCAGCAGCCCTTTTAGCGTCTCCTACAATGAGCAGTTCTTC	CASSPFSVSYNEQFF
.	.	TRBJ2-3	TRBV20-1	TGCAGTGCTAGCCGGCAGTATTTT	CSASRQYF
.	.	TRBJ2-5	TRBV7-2	TGTGCCAGCAGCTCTAGGGGCAATCTAGAGACCCAGTACTTC	CASSSRGNLETQYF
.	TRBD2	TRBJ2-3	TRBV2	TGTGCCAGCAGTGGATTAGCGGGGGGACCAGATACGCAGTATTTT	CASSGLAGGPDTQYF
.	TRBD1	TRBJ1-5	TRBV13	TGTGCCAGCAGCTCCCGGGGACAGGGCAGGGCTCAGCCCCAGCATTTT	CASSSRGQGRAQPQHF
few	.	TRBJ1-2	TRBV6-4	TGTGCCAGCAGTTATGTAGGGGATGGCTACACCTTC	CASSYVGDGYTF
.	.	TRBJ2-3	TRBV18	TGTGCCAGCTCACCACCCACGTTGGGAGGAGATACGCAGTATTTT	CASSPPTLGGDTQYF
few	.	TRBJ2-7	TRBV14	TGTGCCAGCAGCCGGCCTCCGGGACACATGTCCTACGAGCAGTACTTC	CASSRPPGHMSYEQYF